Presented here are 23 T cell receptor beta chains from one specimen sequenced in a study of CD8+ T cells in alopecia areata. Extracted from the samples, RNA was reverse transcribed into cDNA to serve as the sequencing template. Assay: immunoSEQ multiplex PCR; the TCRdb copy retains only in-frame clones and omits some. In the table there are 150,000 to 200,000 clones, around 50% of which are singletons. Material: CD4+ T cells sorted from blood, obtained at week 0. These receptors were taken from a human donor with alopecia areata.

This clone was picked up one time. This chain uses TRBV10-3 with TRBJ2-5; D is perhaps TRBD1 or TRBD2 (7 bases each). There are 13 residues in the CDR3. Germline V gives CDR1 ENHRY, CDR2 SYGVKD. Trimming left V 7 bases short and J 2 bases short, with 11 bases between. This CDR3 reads CAITAGQQETQYF. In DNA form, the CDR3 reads TGTGCCATCACAGCGGGACAGCAAGAGACCCAGTACTTC.

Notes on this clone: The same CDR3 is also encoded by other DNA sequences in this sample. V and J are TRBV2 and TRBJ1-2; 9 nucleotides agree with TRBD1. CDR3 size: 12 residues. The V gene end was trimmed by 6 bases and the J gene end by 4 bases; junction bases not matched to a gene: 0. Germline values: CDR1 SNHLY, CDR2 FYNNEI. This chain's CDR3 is CASRGQGYGYTF. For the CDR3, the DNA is TGTGCCAGCAGGGGACAGGGCTATGGCTACACCTTC. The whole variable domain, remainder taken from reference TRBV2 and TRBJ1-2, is EPEVTQTPSHQVTQMGQEVILRCVPISNHLYFYWYRQILGQKVEFLVSFYNNEISEKSEIFDDQFSVERPDGSNFTLKIRSTKLEDSAMYFCASRGQGYGYTFGSGTRLTVV.

CDR3 loop: CSVEEGFTEAFF. The CDR3 DNA sequence: TGCAGCGTTGAGGAGGGGTTCACTGAAGCTTTCTTT. The chain carries TRBV29-1 and TRBJ1-1; D perhaps matches TRBD1 (5 bases). In germline, CDR1 is SQVTM, CDR2 ANQGSEA. Trimming took off 3 bases at V and 4 bases at J, with 9 bases between the two ends. The CDR3 runs to 12 residues.

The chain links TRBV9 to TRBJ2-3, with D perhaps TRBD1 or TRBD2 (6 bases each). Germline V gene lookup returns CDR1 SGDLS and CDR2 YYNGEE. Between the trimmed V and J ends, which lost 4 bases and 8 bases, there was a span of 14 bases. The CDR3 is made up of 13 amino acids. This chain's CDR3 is CASSPGRGRTQYF. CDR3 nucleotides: TGTGCCAGCAGCCCGGGCCGGGGGCGTACGCAGTATTTT.

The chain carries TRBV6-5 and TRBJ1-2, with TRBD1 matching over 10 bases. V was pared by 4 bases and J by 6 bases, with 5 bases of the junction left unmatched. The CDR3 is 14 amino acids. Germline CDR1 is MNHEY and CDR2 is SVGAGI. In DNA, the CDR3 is TGTGCCAGCAGTTTTGGGACAGGGGTAGATGGCTACACCTTC. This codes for CASSFGTGVDGYTF.

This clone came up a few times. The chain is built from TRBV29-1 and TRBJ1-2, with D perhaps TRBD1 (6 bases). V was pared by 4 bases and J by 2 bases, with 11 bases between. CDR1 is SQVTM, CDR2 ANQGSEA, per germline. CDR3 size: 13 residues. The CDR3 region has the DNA TGCAGCGTTGCGGGGGCGCGGAACTATGGCTACACCTTC. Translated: CSVAGARNYGYTF.

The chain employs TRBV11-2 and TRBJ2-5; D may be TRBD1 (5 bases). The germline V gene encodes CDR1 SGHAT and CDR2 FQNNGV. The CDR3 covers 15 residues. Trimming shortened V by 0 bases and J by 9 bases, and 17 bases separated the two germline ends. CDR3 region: CASSLDVGPGRSQYF. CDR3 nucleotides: TGTGCCAGCAGCTTAGATGTGGGGCCAGGCAGGTCCCAGTACTTC.

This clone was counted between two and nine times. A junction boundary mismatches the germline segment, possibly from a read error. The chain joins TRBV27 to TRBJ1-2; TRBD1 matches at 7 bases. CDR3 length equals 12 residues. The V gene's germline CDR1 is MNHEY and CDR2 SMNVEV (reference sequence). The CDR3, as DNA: TGTGCCAGCAGTTCATCCACAGGGGCTTGGACATTC. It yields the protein CASSSSTGAWTF.

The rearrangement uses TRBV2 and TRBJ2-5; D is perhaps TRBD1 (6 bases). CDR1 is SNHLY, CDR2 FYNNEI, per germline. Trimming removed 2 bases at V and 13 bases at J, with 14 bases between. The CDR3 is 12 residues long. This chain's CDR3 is CASSESDSTGYF. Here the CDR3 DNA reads TGTGCCAGCAGTGAATCGGACAGTACTGGGTACTTC. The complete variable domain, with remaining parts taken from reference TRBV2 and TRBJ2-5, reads EPEVTQTPSHQVTQMGQEVILRCVPISNHLYFYWYRQILGQKVEFLVSFYNNEISEKSEIFDDQFSVERPDGSNFTLKIRSTKLEDSAMYFCASSESDSTGYFGPGTRLLVL.

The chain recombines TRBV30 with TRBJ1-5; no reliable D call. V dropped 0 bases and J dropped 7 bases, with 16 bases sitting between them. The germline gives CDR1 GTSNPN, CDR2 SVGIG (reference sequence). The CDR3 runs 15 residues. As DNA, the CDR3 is TGTGCCTGGAGTGTGCGGGCAGACCTTACCCAGCCCCAGCATTTT. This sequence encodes CAWSVRADLTQPQHF.

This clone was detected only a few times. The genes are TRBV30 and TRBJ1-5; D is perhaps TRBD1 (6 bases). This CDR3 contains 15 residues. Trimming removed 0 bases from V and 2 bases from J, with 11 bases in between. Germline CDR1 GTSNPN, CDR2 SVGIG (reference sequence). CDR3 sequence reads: CAWSVGGEGNQPQHF. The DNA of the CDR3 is TGTGCCTGGAGTGTAGGGGGAGAGGGCAATCAGCCCCAGCATTTT.

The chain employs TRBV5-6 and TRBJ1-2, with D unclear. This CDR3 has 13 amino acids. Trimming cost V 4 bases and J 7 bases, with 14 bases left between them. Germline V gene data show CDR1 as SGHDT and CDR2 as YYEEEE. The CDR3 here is CASSREGIGGYTF. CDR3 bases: TGTGCCAGCAGCCGAGAAGGGATCGGTGGCTACACCTTC.

This CDR3 is CAWRARGELFF. In DNA, the CDR3 is TGTGCCTGGAGGGCGAGGGGGGAGCTGTTTTTT. The chain links TRBV30 to TRBJ2-2; D uncertain. V was trimmed by 3 bases and J by 8 bases, leaving 7 bases between them. The CDR3 covers 11 residues. Germline V gene lookup returns CDR1 GTSNPN and CDR2 SVGIG (reference sequence).

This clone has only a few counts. In nucleotides, the CDR3 is TGTGCCAGCAGTTTATCTAGAACAGGGGGCGCCTTTGACGAGCAGTACTTC. Protein sequence: CASSLSRTGGAFDEQYF. This chain connects TRBV27 to TRBJ2-7; 9 bases agree with TRBD1. The CDR3 is 17 amino acids. Looked up from germline, CDR1 is MNHEY and CDR2 is SMNVEV (reference sequence). V trimming: 0 bases; J trimming: 5 bases; junction bases outside the gene matches: 11.

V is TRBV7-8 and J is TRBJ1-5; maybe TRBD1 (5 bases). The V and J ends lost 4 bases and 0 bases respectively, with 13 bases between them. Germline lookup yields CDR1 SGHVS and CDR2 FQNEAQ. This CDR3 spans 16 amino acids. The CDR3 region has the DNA TGTGCCAGCAGCTCTATGGGGGTGTATAGCAATCAGCCCCAGCATTTT. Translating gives CASSSMGVYSNQPQHF. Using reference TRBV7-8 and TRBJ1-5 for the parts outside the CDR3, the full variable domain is GAGVSQSPRYKVAKRGQDVALRCDPISGHVSLFWYQQALGQGPEFLTYFQNEAQLDKSGLPSDRFFAERPEGSVSTLKIQRTQQEDSAVYLCASSSMGVYSNQPQHFGDGTRLSIL.

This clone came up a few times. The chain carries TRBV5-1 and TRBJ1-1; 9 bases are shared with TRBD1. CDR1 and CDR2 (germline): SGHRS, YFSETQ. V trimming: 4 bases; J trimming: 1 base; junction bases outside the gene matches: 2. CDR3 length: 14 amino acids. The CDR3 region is CASSLTGGNTEAFF. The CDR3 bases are TGCGCCAGCAGCCTGACAGGGGGGAACACTGAAGCTTTCTTT.

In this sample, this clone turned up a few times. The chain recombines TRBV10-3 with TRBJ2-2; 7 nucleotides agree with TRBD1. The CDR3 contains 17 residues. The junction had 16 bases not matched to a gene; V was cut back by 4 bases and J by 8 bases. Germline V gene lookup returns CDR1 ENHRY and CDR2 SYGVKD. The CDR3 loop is CAISGKGQVDTVGELFF. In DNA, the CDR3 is TGTGCCATCAGTGGTAAAGGACAGGTCGACACCGTGGGGGAGCTGTTTTTT.

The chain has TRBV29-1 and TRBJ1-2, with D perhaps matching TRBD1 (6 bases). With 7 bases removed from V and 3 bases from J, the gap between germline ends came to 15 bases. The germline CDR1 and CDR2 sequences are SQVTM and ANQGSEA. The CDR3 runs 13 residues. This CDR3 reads CSASGTLDYGYTF. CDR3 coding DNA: TGCAGCGCATCCGGGACACTAGACTATGGCTACACCTTC.

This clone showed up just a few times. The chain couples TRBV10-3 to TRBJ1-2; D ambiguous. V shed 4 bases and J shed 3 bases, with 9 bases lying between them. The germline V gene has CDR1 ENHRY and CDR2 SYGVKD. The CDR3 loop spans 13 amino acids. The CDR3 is CAISGSGDYGYTF. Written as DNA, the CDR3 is TGTGCCATCAGTGGATCCGGGGACTATGGCTACACCTTC.

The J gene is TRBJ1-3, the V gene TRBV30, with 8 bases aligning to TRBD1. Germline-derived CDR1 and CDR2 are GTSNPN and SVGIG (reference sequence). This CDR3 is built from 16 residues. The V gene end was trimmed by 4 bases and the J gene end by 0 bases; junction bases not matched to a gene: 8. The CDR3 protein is CAWMRGQVFSGNTIYF. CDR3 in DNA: TGTGCCTGGATGAGGGGACAGGTTTTCTCTGGAAACACCATATATTTT.

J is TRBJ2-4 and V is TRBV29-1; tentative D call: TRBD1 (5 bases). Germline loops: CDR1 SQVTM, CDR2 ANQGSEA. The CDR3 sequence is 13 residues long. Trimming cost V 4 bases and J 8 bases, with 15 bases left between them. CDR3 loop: CSVVPRQLDIQYF. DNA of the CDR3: TGCAGCGTTGTGCCCAGACAGTTAGACATTCAGTACTTC. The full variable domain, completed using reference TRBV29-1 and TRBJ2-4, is SAVISQKPSRDICQRGTSLTIQCQVDSQVTMMFWYRQQPGQSLTLIATANQGSEATYESGFVIDKFPISRPNLTFSTLTVSNMSPEDSSIYLCSVVPRQLDIQYFGAGTRLSVL.

The CDR3 coding sequence is TGCAGTGCTAGGGTTGGGGAAGCTTTCTTT. The encoded protein is CSARVGEAFF. V usage is TRBV20-1 and J usage is TRBJ1-1; D is undetermined. Germline V CDR1 and CDR2: DFQATT, SNEGSKA (reference sequence). The CDR3 runs to 10 residues. The V end lost 3 bases, the J end lost 8 bases, and 7 bases lay between the germline ends.

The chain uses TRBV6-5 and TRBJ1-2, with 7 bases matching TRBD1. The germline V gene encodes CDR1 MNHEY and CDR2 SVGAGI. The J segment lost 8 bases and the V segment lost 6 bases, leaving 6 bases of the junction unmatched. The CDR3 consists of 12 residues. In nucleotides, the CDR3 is TGTGCCAGCAGGACAACAGGGGTCGGCTACACCTTC. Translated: CASRTTGVGYTF.